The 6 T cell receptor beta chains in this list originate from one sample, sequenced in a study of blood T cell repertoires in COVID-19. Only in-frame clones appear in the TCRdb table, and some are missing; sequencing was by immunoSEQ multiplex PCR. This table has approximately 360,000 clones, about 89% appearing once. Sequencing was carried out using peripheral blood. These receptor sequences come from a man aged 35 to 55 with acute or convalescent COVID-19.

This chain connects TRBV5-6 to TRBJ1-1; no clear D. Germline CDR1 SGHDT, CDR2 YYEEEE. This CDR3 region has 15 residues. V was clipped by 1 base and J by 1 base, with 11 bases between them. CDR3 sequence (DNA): TGTGCCAGCAGCTTGAGGTACCCGGGGAACACTGAAGCTTTCTTT. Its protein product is CASSLRYPGNTEAFF.

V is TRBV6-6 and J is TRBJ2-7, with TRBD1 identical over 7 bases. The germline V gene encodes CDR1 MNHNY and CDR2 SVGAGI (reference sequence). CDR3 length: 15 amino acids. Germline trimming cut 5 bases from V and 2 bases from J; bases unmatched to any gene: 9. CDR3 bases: TGTGCCAGCAGTACTATCTTAGGACAGGCCTACGAGCAGTACTTC. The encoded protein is CASSTILGQAYEQYF.

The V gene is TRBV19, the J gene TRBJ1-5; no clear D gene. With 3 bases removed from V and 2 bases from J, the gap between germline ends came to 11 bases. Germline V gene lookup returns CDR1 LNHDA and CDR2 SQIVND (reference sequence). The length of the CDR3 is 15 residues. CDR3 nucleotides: TGTGCCAGTAGTATCGGTCCAAACGGCAATCAGCCCCAGCATTTT. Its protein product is CASSIGPNGNQPQHF. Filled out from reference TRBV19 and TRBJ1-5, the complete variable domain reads DGGITQSPKYLFRKEGQNVTLSCEQNLNHDAMYWYRQDPGQGLRLIYYSQIVNDFQKGDIAEGYSVSREKKESFPLTVTSAQKNPTAFYLCASSIGPNGNQPQHFGDGTRLSIL.

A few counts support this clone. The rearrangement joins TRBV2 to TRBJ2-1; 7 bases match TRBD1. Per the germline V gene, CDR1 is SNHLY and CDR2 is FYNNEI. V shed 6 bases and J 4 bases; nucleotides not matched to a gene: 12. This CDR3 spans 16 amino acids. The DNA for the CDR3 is TGTGCCAGCAGCGAGGACAGGCCCAGGGGTTACAATGAGCAGTTCTTC. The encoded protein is CASSEDRPRGYNEQFF.

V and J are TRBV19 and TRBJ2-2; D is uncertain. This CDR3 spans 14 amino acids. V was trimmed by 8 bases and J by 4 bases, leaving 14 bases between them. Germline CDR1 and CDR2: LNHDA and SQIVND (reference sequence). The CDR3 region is CASETGTGTGELFF. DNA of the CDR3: TGTGCCAGTGAGACCGGAACGGGCACCGGGGAGCTGTTTTTT.

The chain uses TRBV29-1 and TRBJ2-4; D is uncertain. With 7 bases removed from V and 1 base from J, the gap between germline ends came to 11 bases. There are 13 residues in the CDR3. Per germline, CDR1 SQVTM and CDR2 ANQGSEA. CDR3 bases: TGCAGCGCTGGAGACGGTGCCAAAAACATTCAGTACTTC. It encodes CSAGDGAKNIQYF.